The following is a T cell receptor (beta chain) sequence with its context. The antigen remains undetermined. These data belong to a study of T cell responses to AZD1222 COVID-19 vaccine. Whole-study findings and limits: Most donors were white British and more were female, and clonal diversity was possibly underestimated.

Here immunoSEQ multiplex PCR was the method, and the copy in TCRdb shows in-frame clones only, minus some. The repertoire has 80,000 to 130,000 clones, more than 75% of them found once; the top ten carry over 3%. The CDR3 runs 16 residues. J was trimmed by 1 base and V by 1 base; bases with no gene match: 4. Germline-derived CDR1 and CDR2 are SGHRS and YFSETQ. Material: peripheral blood, obtained on day 0 of AZD1222 vaccination. The clonotype comes from an adult in good health. This rearrangement joins TRBV5-1 to TRBJ2-5; 10 bases are a match to TRBD2. CDR3 loop: CASSLFASGSQETQYF. The CDR3 region has the DNA TGCGCCAGCAGCTTGTTCGCTAGCGGGAGCCAAGAGACCCAGTACTTC.